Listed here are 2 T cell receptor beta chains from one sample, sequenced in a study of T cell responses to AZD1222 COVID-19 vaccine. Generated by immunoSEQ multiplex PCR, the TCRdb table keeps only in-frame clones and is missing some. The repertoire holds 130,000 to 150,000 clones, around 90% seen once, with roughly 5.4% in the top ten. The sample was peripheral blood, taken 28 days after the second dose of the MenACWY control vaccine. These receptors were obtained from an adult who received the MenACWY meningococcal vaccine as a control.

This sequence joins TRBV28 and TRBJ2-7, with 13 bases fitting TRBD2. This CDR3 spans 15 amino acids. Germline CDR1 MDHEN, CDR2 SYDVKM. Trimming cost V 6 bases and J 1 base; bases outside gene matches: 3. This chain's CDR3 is CASRLTSGRSYEQYF. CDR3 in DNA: TGTGCCAGCAGGTTGACTAGCGGGAGGTCCTACGAGCAGTACTTC.

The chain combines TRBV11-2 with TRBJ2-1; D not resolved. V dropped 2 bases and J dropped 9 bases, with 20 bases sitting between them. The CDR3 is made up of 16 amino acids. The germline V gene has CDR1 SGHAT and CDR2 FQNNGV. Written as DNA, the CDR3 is TGTGCCAGCAGCTTAACCCAGCCCCCAAATGGTGGTGAGCAGTTCTTC. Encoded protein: CASSLTQPPNGGEQFF. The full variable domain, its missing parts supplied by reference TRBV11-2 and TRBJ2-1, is EAGVAQSPRYKIIEKRQSVAFWCNPISGHATLYWYQQILGQGPKLLIQFQNNGVVDDSQLPKDRFSAERLKGVDSTLKIQPAKLEDSAVYLCASSLTQPPNGGEQFFGPGTRLTVL.